Listed below are T cell receptor beta chains from one sample, sequenced in a study of T cell repertoires in cytomegalovirus infection. TCRdb recomputed calls from the reads with MiXCR, one row per CDR3 protein. Of roughly 760,000 distinct CDR3 sequences listed, approximately 34% are singletons. Source material: PBMCs. The receptors were gathered from a human donor in good health (CMV status not recorded). Some clones in this sample may be carry-over from other donors' samples. CDR3s include the opening cysteine and the closing phenylalanine or tryptophan. Fields, in order: CDR3 length, V gene, CDR3 protein.

15 TRBV7-9 CASSDGGRENYGYTF
15 TRBV15 CATSRPGTKYNEQFF
16 TRBV28 CASPGQGGFTAYEQYF
14 TRBV10-3 CATGTSATNEKLFF
13 TRBV20-1 CSAQGPPGNEQFF
16 TRBV28 CASSSLSDRVYNEQFF
17 TRBV6-5 CASSYSVAGGYQETQYF
15 TRBV27 CASGIPGHTKHEAFF
16 TRBV25-1 CASSVASGRNTGERFF
17 TRBV7-2 CASSLGEWGPTNEKLFF
13 TRBV7-8 CASTRGGPYEQYF
13 TRBV7-2 CASSLLTSGGYTF
13 TRBV6-1 CASSRRDRDEQYF
16 TRBV28 CASSLIRGGGSYEQYF
14 TRBV7-2 CASSLETGGQPQHF
16 TRBV2 CASSEGPDGAGNTIYF
18 TRBV19 CASRDTGGNAFRATEAFF
20 TRBV28 CASSLHDSSGRKGSYNEQFF